This T cell receptor beta chain was sequenced for a study of blood T cell repertoires in COVID-19. Study-wide background: Collection of acute and convalescent COVID-19 samples took place in the United States, Italy and Spain. Sample material is recorded as cDNA or gDNA derived from T cells, B-cell-depleted T cells, or PBMCs.

Per the germline V gene, CDR1 is SGHDN and CDR2 is FVKESK. The CDR3 loop spans 12 amino acids. V was clipped by 8 bases and J by 3 bases, with 11 bases between them. This clone was seen once. In the authors' workflow: Estimation of nucleated cell counts was performed using reference gene primer amplification. The repertoire was sequenced with immunoSEQ multiplex PCR; TCRdb's copy has only in-frame clones and lacks some. Clonal size and the V and J genes are those of that table, whereas D and trimming came from the DNA. The data show about 140,000 clones, roughly 81% seen once. The V call is TRBV14, the J call TRBJ2-7, with D tentatively TRBD1 (5 bases). The source is a woman aged 45-60 years with active or convalescent COVID-19. Sequenced sample: peripheral blood. CDR3 bases: TGTGCCAGCGGGCAGGGTAGCTACGAGCAGTACTTC. Translating gives CASGQGSYEQYF.